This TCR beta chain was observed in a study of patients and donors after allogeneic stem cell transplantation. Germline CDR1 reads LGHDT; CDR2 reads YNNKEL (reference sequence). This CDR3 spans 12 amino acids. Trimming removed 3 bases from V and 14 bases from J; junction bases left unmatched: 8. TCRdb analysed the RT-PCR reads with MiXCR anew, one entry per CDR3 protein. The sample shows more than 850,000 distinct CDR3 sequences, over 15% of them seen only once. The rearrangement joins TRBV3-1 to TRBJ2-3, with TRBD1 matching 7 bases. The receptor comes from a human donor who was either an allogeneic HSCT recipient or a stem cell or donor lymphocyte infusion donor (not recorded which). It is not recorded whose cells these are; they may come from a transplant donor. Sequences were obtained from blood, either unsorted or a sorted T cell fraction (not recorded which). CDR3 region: CASSHRTGSGYF. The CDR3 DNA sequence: TGTGCCAGCAGCCACCGGACAGGATCGGGGTATTTT.